What follows is one TCR beta chain and its context. Its matching antigen is unknown. This table comes from immunoSEQ multiplex PCR, and its TCRdb copy is limited to in-frame clones, with some not included. The sample records roughly 71,000 clones, around 85% being singletons. The data derive from a study of T cell responses to AZD1222 COVID-19 vaccine. Across the whole study: Second doses were pooled across both intervals (about 4 or about 12 weeks).

Regarding the study as a whole: Two AZD1222 doses significantly raised spike-specific TCR breadth and depth over controls.

This CDR3 region has 11 residues. Germline CDR1 and CDR2: SQVTM and ANQGSEA. Trimming left V 3 bases short and J 8 bases short, with 10 bases between. The rearrangement links TRBV29-1 to TRBJ1-2; D perhaps matches TRBD1 (5 bases). Material: peripheral blood, obtained on day 0 of AZD1222 vaccination. The sequence was collected from an adult in good health. The CDR3 loop reads CSVDGGSGYTF. DNA for the CDR3: TGCAGCGTTGATGGGGGATCCGGCTACACCTTC. The entire variable domain, with the rest obtained from reference TRBV29-1 and TRBJ1-2, is as follows: SAVISQKPSRDICQRGTSLTIQCQVDSQVTMMFWYRQQPGQSLTLIATANQGSEATYESGFVIDKFPISRPNLTFSTLTVSNMSPEDSSIYLCSVDGGSGYTFGSGTRLTVV.